These 21 T cell receptor beta chains were all obtained from the same sample, sequenced in a study of CD8+ T cells in alopecia areata. Extracted RNA was reverse transcribed into cDNA, the sequencing template. Sequencing was performed with immunoSEQ multiplex PCR; in TCRdb, only in-frame clones are kept and a portion is missing. This repertoire holds around 2,100 clones, and none appear only once. The sequenced sample was lesional skin. The receptors stem from a C3H/HeJ mouse with alopecia areata. MHC haplotype of the strain: H2-k.

This clone has a count of ten or more. Germline and genes: mouse. The CDR3 extends 4 residues past the end of the read, so its final part is completed from the germline J gene. This chain links TRBV13-3 with TRBJ2-5; D not resolved. Deletions cut 0 bases from V and 3 bases from J, with 5 bases between. The length of the CDR3 is 13 residues. Germline CDR1 is NNHDY and CDR2 is SYVADS. The CDR3 reads CASSDGQQDTQYF. The sequenced CDR3 bases are TGTGCCAGCAGTGATGGACAACAAGAC.

This clone was detected many times. Mouse names are used for the genes. Read coverage stops 4 residues before the CDR3 terminus; the germline J gene supplies the remainder. V and J are TRBV1 and TRBJ2-7; 8 nucleotides match TRBD1. V gave up 4 bases and J gave up 0 bases; unmatched junction bases: 2. The CDR3 spans 14 residues. Germline V lookup: CDR1 NSQYPW, CDR2 LRSPGD (reference sequence). The CDR3 loop reads CTCSGTGSSYEQYF. The covered CDR3 bases are TGCACCTGCAGTGGGACAGGGAGCTCCTAT.

On this clone itself: With only one base between it and a far larger clone, this is likely a read error. Genes and germline are mouse. CDR3 in amino acids: CASSGVGGIAEQFF. The part of the CDR3 DNA that was read is TGTGCCAGCAGTGGGGTGGGGGGAATTGCT. The V call is TRBV13-3, the J call TRBJ2-1, with TRBD2 matching 7 bases. The read terminates 4 residues ahead of where the CDR3 ends, so the germline J gene completes it. V shed 3 bases, J shed 6 bases, and the junction held 6 bases outside the gene matches. This CDR3 is built from 14 residues. Germline CDR1 is NNHDY and CDR2 is SYVADS.

This clone occurred many times. One base separates it from a far larger clone, so it is likely a read error. Gene names are mouse gene names. The CDR3 end lies 4 residues beyond the end of the read and is filled in from the germline J gene. The same CDR3 arises from other DNA sequences in this sample as well. The chain couples TRBV17 to TRBJ2-1; perhaps TRBD1 as D (7 bases). Germline V gives CDR1 MNHDT, CDR2 YYDKIL. This CDR3 comprises 15 residues. The covered CDR3 bases are TGTGCTAGCAGTAGAAGGGGGCGGGTGGCGGCT. Protein: CASSRRGRVAA. In full, the CDR3 reads CASSRRGRVAAEQFF.

In its sample, this clone was seen many times. Gene names are mouse gene names. Here the CDR3 reads CASSPGQKDTQYF. The covered CDR3 bases are TGTGCTAGCAGTCCGGGACAGAAAGAC. The genes are TRBV29 and TRBJ2-5, with 7 bases lining up with TRBD1. The CDR3 is cut off 4 residues early in the read; its end comes from the germline J gene. The CDR3 runs to 13 residues. The V gene's germline CDR1 is MSHET and CDR2 SYDVDS. Full variable domain (rest looked up from reference TRBV29 and TRBJ2-5): DMKVTQMPRYLIKRMGENVLLECGQDMSHETMYWYRQDPGLGLQLIYISYDVDSNSEGDIPKGYRVSRKKREHFSLILDSAKTNQTSVYFCASSPGQKDTQYFGPGTRLLVL.

This clone has ten or more counts. TCRdb's protein does not match the DNA translation at residue 13; the protein provided is translated from the DNA. Genes and germline are mouse. The read ends 3 residues early relative to the CDR3; the germline J gene fills the gap. The chain is built from TRBV29 and TRBJ1-3; TRBD1 agrees at 9 bases. The CDR3 totals 16 residues. The germline V gene has CDR1 MSHET and CDR2 SYDVDS. With V trimmed by 6 bases and J by 0 bases, 6 bases remained unmatched. The sequenced part of the CDR3 DNA is TGTGCTAGCAGAGGGACAGGGAAGAATTCTGGAAATACG. The encoded protein is CASRGTGKNSGNT. The CDR3 reads in full as CASRGTGKNSGNTLYF.

This clone ranks as medium-sized (0.01 to 0.1%). Germline and genes here are mouse. The read ends 4 residues early relative to the CDR3; the germline J gene fills the gap. The J gene is TRBJ2-1, the V gene TRBV5; 9 nucleotides line up with TRBD2. This CDR3 comprises 15 residues. Germline lookup yields CDR1 LGHNA and CDR2 YNLKQL (reference sequence). V lost 1 base to trimming and J lost 4 bases; unmatched junction nucleotides: 2. This CDR3 reads CASSQGGLGYAEQFF. The sequenced part of the CDR3 DNA is TGTGCCAGCAGCCAAGGGGGACTGGGTTATGCT.

This clone was detected ten times or more. Mouse gene names apply. The CDR3 end lies 4 residues beyond the end of the read and is filled in from the germline J gene. The J gene is TRBJ1-2, the V gene TRBV4; D is unresolved. V shed 3 bases and J shed 1 base, with 6 bases lying between them. Germline V gene lookup returns CDR1 LGHDT and CDR2 YNNKQL (reference sequence). The CDR3 covers 13 residues. CDR3: CASSYSQNSDYTF. The CDR3 bases that were read are TGTGCCAGCAGCTATTCACAAAACTCC.

Details on this clone: Mouse gene names apply. The DNA ends 4 residues before the CDR3 does, and the rest of the CDR3 is filled in from the germline J gene. The chain links TRBV13-3 to TRBJ2-7, with 10 bases that match TRBD1. CDR3 size: 13 residues. Germline assignment: CDR1 NNHDY and CDR2 SYVADS. The DNA read from the CDR3 is TGTGCCAGCAGGGACAGGGGGATTTAT. It specifies CASRDRGIY. The full CDR3 is CASRDRGIYEQYF.

This clone has ten or more counts. Gene names and germline match the mouse. The observed sequence ends 4 residues before the CDR3 terminus, with the missing tail filled in from the germline J gene. The J gene is TRBJ1-4, the V gene TRBV13-2; D remains ambiguous. Trimming removed 2 bases at V and 0 bases at J, with 5 bases between. Germline CDR1 NNHNN, CDR2 SYGAGS (reference sequence). The CDR3 loop spans 14 amino acids. Here the CDR3 reads CASGEWVSNERLFF. CDR3 DNA, as far as it was read: TGTGCCAGCGGTGAATGGGTTTCCAACGAA.

There are many counts of this clone. Mouse gene names apply. From the germline J gene comes the end of the CDR3, since the read stops 4 residues before it. V gene TRBV13-2 combines with J gene TRBJ1-1; D call uncertain. Trimming stripped 4 bases from V and 1 base from J, with 5 bases between. CDR3 length: 12 residues. Germline assignment: CDR1 NNHNN and CDR2 SYGAGS (reference sequence). The sequenced CDR3 bases are TGTGCCAGCGGTCCCATAAACACA. It translates to CASGPINT. In full, the CDR3 reads CASGPINTEVFF.

This clone was recorded many times. Here the gene names and germline are mouse. The sequenced fragment ends 4 residues before the CDR3 boundary, so the rest is inferred from the germline J gene. The V and J genes are TRBV16 and TRBJ2-4, with D perhaps TRBD2 (7 bases). The V end was cut by 0 bases, the J end by 2 bases, with 15 bases between. Per germline, CDR1 SGHSA and CDR2 FRNQAP. This CDR3 contains 17 residues. CDR3 in amino acids: CASSLEKGGDDQNTLYF. The sequenced part of the CDR3 DNA is TGTGCAAGCAGCTTAGAAAAGGGGGGGGACGATCAAAAC.

This clone came up many times. Genes and germline are mouse. Read sequence stops 4 residues before the CDR3 end, and the germline J gene provides the missing end. The rearrangement links TRBV13-2 to TRBJ1-1, with D maybe TRBD1 (6 bases). V was pared by 0 bases and J by 1 base, with 10 bases between. Germline CDR1 and CDR2: NNHNN and SYGAGS (reference sequence). The CDR3 runs to 15 residues. The part of the CDR3 DNA that was read is TGTGCCAGCGGTGATGCGGGGGGGCGAAACACA. Translating gives CASGDAGGRNT. The full CDR3 sequence reads CASGDAGGRNTEVFF.

This clone showed up just a few times. A single base is all that separates this from a far larger clone, so a read error is likely. Each gene name is a mouse one. The read ends 4 residues early relative to the CDR3; the germline J gene fills the gap. This rearrangement joins TRBV13-3 to TRBJ2-4, with D possibly being TRBD1 (5 bases). Germline V gene sequence: CDR1 NNHDY, CDR2 SYVADS. This CDR3 contains 12 residues. CDR3 loop: CASTGRENTLYF. The part of the CDR3 DNA that was read is TGTGCCAGCACGGGCAGGGAAAAC.

This clone has ten or more counts. The translated DNA and TCRdb's protein are not identical at residue 12; the protein here was translated from the DNA. One base separates it from a far larger clone, so it is likely a read error. The gene names here belong to mouse. The read gets to within 3 residues of the CDR3 end, and the germline J gene fills in the rest. The chain links TRBV19 to TRBJ1-3, with 10 bases matching TRBD1. Germline V gene sequence: CDR1 FNHDT, CDR2 SITEND (reference sequence). This CDR3 region has 15 residues. The part of the CDR3 DNA that was read is TGTGCCAGCAGTCGGGACAGGGGAGTGAGGGGTACG. Protein sequence: CASSRDRGVRGT. The CDR3 in full is CASSRDRGVRGTLYF.

This clone appeared many times. The gene symbols are mouse symbols. The CDR3 end falls 4 residues outside the read, so it is completed with the germline J gene. The V gene is TRBV19, the J gene TRBJ1-1, with D perhaps matching TRBD1 (5 bases). This CDR3 has 14 amino acids. The V end lost 0 bases, the J end lost 1 base, and 7 bases lay between the germline ends. Germline-derived CDR1 and CDR2 are FNHDT and SITEND (reference sequence). Here the CDR3 reads CASSIGRENTEVFF. The CDR3 bases that were read are TGTGCCAGCAGTATAGGCAGGGAAAACACA.

This clone was seen ten or more times. Gene names denote mouse genes. The DNA ends 4 residues before the CDR3 does, and the rest of the CDR3 is filled in from the germline J gene. V usage is TRBV13-1 and J usage is TRBJ2-3; 8 nucleotides match TRBD1. CDR1 is NSHNY, CDR2 SYGAGN, per germline. The CDR3 has 13 residues. V lost 2 bases, J lost 4 bases, and 0 bases stayed unmatched. CDR3 protein: CASSDRGPETLYF. Incomplete CDR3 DNA: TGTGCCAGCAGTGACAGGGGGCCAGAA.

This clone was detected ten times or more. Gene names denote mouse genes. The sequenced fragment ends 4 residues before the CDR3 boundary, so the rest is inferred from the germline J gene. The chain has TRBV13-2 and TRBJ2-1, with 13 bases fitting TRBD2. The V segment lost 3 bases and the J segment 3 bases; nucleotides outside the gene matches: 3. Germline V lookup: CDR1 NNHNN, CDR2 SYGAGS (reference sequence). CDR3 length: 16 residues. CDR3 region: CASGARDWGGYAEQFF. The part of the CDR3 DNA that was read is TGTGCCAGCGGTGCCCGGGACTGGGGGGGCTATGCT.

Many counts were recorded for this clone. Gene names and germline refer to mouse. The read comes to an end 4 residues before the CDR3 does, leaving the germline J gene to fill in the end. The gene calls are TRBV5 and TRBJ2-1, with TRBD1 matching 12 bases. Germline-derived CDR1 and CDR2 are LGHNA and YNLKQL (reference sequence). There are 16 residues in the CDR3. The part of the CDR3 DNA that was read is TGTGCCAGCAGCCAAGAAAGGGACAGGGGGCGGGCT. Amino acids: CASSQERDRGRA. The CDR3 as a whole reads CASSQERDRGRAEQFF.

This clone was seen many times. Germline and genes here are mouse. The CDR3 extends 4 residues past the end of the read, so its final part is completed from the germline J gene. J is TRBJ2-1 and V is TRBV19, with D possibly TRBD2 on 6 matching bases. V dropped 2 bases and J dropped 0 bases, with 9 bases sitting between them. CDR1 and CDR2 (germline): FNHDT, SITEND (reference sequence). CDR3 length: 15 residues. The sequenced CDR3 bases are TGTGCCAGCAGTATGAGGGACTATAACTATGCT. Translation: CASSMRDYNYA. Given in full, the CDR3 is CASSMRDYNYAEQFF.

This clone occurred a few times. Given a far larger clone just one base away, this is likely a sequencing read error. The listed genes are named as in mouse. The read ends 4 residues early relative to the CDR3; the germline J gene fills the gap. The chain links TRBV17 to TRBJ1-4, with D perhaps matching TRBD1 (6 bases). Germline CDR1 MNHDT, CDR2 YYDKIL. V lost 3 bases to trimming and J lost 3 bases, with 11 bases between them. The CDR3 is made up of 15 amino acids. CDR3 in amino acids: CASSRQGLTNERLFF. Partial CDR3 DNA: TGTGCTAGCAGTAGGCAGGGGCTGACCAACGAA.